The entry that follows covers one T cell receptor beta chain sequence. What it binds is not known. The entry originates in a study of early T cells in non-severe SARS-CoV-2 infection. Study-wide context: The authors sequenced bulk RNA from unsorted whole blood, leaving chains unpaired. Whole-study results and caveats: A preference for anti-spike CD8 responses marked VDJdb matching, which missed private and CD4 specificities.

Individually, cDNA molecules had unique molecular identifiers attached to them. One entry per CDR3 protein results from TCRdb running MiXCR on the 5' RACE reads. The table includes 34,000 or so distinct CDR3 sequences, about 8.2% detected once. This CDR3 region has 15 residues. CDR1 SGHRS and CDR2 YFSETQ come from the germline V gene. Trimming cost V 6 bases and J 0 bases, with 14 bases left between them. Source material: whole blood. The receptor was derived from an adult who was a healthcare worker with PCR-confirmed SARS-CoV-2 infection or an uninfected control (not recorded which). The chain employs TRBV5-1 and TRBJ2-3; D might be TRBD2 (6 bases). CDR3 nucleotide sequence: TGCGCCAGCACCCTAGGCGGGACCAGCACAGATACGCAGTATTTT. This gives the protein CASTLGGTSTDTQYF. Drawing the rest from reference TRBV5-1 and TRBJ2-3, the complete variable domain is KAGVTQTPRYLIKTRGQQVTLSCSPISGHRSVSWYQQTPGQGLQFLFEYFSETQRNKGNFPGRFSGRQFSNSRSEMNVSTLELGDSALYLCASTLGGTSTDTQYFGPGTRLTVL.